Listed below are T cell receptor beta chains from one sample, sequenced in a study of control samples from healthy donors and cancer patients. Profiled with immunoSEQ multiplex PCR; TCRdb holds only in-frame clones, not every one. The sample shows around 130,000 clones, around nine tenths of them seen only once. The sequenced material came from blood. The receptors derive from a man over 45 in good health. Both conserved end residues are part of each CDR3. Each record gives: V gene, J gene, CDR3 protein.

V gene: TRBV9
J gene: TRBJ1-1
CDR3 protein: CASSSGINTEAFF

V gene: TRBV20-1
J gene: TRBJ2-1
CDR3 protein: CSASGRRVPYNEQFF

V gene: TRBV3-1/TRBV3-2
J gene: TRBJ1-2
CDR3 protein: CASSQGEGARGYTF

V gene: TRBV11-3
J gene: TRBJ2-2
CDR3 protein: CASSPRLERSGELFF

V gene: TRBV16
J gene: TRBJ2-5
CDR3 protein: CASSPTDGETQYF

V gene: TRBV2
J gene: TRBJ1-1
CDR3 protein: CASFYRLSMNTEAFF

V gene: TRBV19
J gene: TRBJ1-5
CDR3 protein: CASSITRDGGNQPQHF

V gene: TRBV28
J gene: TRBJ2-7
CDR3 protein: CASSYPGGGAYEQYF

V gene: TRBV11-2
J gene: TRBJ2-1
CDR3 protein: CASSLGADENNEQFF

V gene: TRBV5-1
J gene: TRBJ1-1
CDR3 protein: CASSVEPSAAEAFF

V gene: TRBV12-3/TRBV12-4
J gene: TRBJ2-5
CDR3 protein: CASSLLETQYF

V gene: TRBV7-8
J gene: TRBJ1-5
CDR3 protein: CASSLKGQLSNQPQHF

V gene: TRBV15
J gene: TRBJ2-5
CDR3 protein: CATSAWTGGRETQYF

V gene: TRBV11-3
J gene: TRBJ2-5
CDR3 protein: CASSPRLGGKETQYF

V gene: TRBV9
J gene: TRBJ2-2
CDR3 protein: CASSVLGASNTGELFF

V gene: TRBV5-1
J gene: TRBJ1-2
CDR3 protein: CASSAGQYFNYGYTF

V gene: TRBV9
J gene: TRBJ1-1
CDR3 protein: CASSVQGTLNTEAFF

V gene: TRBV5-1
J gene: TRBJ2-1
CDR3 protein: CASSPTGKYNEQFF

V gene: TRBV12-3/TRBV12-4
J gene: TRBJ1-4
CDR3 protein: CASSAGEKLFF

V gene: TRBV5-1
J gene: TRBJ1-1
CDR3 protein: CASSSRGLDTEAFF

V gene: TRBV4-1
J gene: TRBJ1-1
CDR3 protein: CASSQVPRGGNTEAFF

V gene: TRBV2
J gene: TRBJ1-1
CDR3 protein: CASSEGNTEAFF

V gene: TRBV10-1
J gene: TRBJ2-4
CDR3 protein: CASSLRDRGIAKNIQYF

V gene: TRBV30
J gene: TRBJ2-7
CDR3 protein: CAWSPGGGEQYF

V gene: TRBV19
J gene: TRBJ2-3
CDR3 protein: CASSSGGINYF

V gene: TRBV6-5
J gene: TRBJ1-4
CDR3 protein: CASRATNEKLFF